Listed below are T cell receptor beta chains from one sample, sequenced in a study of Graves' ophthalmopathy and Graves' hyperthyroidism. In TCRdb, the multiplex PCR reads were re-called with MiXCR into one record per CDR3 protein. The table has about 590,000 distinct CDR3 sequences, 35% to 45% seen once. The sample taken for sequencing was peripheral blood or thyroid tissue (not recorded which). These receptors came from an adult man with Graves' hyperthyroidism. CDR3s include the opening cysteine and the closing phenylalanine or tryptophan. The order of the fields is V gene, J gene, clone size, D gene, CDR3 protein, CDR3 DNA. A D gene is named only where the DNA matches it firmly. Some rows have no size entry. The others give once, few or many, or a class for an expanded clone.

>TRBV7-9|TRBJ1-2|many|-
CASSFFAGENYGYTF
TGTGCCAGCAGCTTCTTCGCAGGGGAGAACTATGGCTACACCTTC
>TRBV28|TRBJ1-5|-|TRBD1
CASIPGTGGSQPQHF
TGTGCCAGCATCCCCGGGACAGGGGGTTCTCAGCCCCAGCATTTT
>TRBV19|TRBJ2-7|-|TRBD2
CASSGAGGFYEQYF
TGTGCCAGTAGTGGAGCGGGAGGATTCTACGAGCAGTACTTC
>TRBV24-1|TRBJ2-3|few|-
CATSDFSQGVTDTQYF
TGTGCCACCAGTGATTTTAGCCAGGGAGTCACAGATACGCAGTATTTT
>TRBV7-9|TRBJ2-7|-|TRBD1
CASSKGQGRSYEQYF
TGTGCCAGCAGCAAAGGACAGGGGAGGTCCTACGAGCAGTACTTC
>TRBV2|TRBJ1-2|-|-
CASSETRGNYGYTF
TGTGCCAGCAGTGAAACGAGGGGTAACTATGGCTACACCTTC
>TRBV7-6|TRBJ1-2|few|-
CASSPRLGYGYTF
TGTGCCAGCAGCCCCCGCCTGGGCTATGGCTACACCTTC
>TRBV9|TRBJ1-1|many|-
CASSVEGFMNTEAFF
TGTGCCAGCAGCGTAGAGGGGTTCATGAACACTGAAGCTTTCTTT
>TRBV19|TRBJ2-5|-|TRBD1
CASRKEQGAETQYF
TGTGCCAGTAGAAAGGAACAGGGGGCAGAGACCCAGTACTTC
>TRBV5-1|TRBJ2-5|-|-
CASSLANGAAVGTQYF
TGCGCCAGCAGCTTGGCGAATGGAGCGGCCGTGGGGACCCAGTACTTC
>TRBV11-2|TRBJ1-2|many|-
CASSHSPTVRTFYGYTF
TGTGCCAGCAGCCACTCGCCGACAGTCCGAACCTTCTATGGCTACACCTTC
>TRBV9|TRBJ2-2|-|-
CASSVMPGTLGGELFF
TGTGCCAGCAGCGTAATGCCGGGGACCCTCGGAGGGGAGCTGTTTTTT
>TRBV27|TRBJ1-1|-|-
CASSSAPVGSTEAFF
TGTGCCAGCAGTTCCGCCCCGGTAGGCTCCACTGAAGCTTTCTTT
>TRBV20-1|TRBJ2-7|-|TRBD2
CSARAGGNNEQYF
TGCAGTGCTAGGGCGGGAGGGAACAATGAGCAGTACTTC
>TRBV7-9|TRBJ2-5|-|TRBD1
CASSVGRGNGGETQYF
TGTGCCAGCAGCGTTGGCAGGGGGAATGGTGGGGAGACCCAGTACTTC
>TRBV20-1|TRBJ1-5|few|-
CSAYESTGFNQPQHF
TGCAGTGCTTACGAGTCTACAGGGTTCAATCAGCCCCAGCATTTT
>TRBV12-3/TRBV12-4|TRBJ1-1|many|-
CASSLIGNTEAFF
TGTGCCAGCAGTTTAATCGGGAACACTGAAGCTTTCTTT
>TRBV2|TRBJ2-5|-|TRBD2
CASSDTSGRETQYF
TGTGCCAGCAGTGATACTAGCGGGCGAGAGACCCAGTACTTC
>TRBV12-3/TRBV12-4|TRBJ1-5|many|-
CASSSRIPRGRGQPQHF
TGTGCCAGCAGTTCGCGAATTCCCAGGGGAAGAGGTCAGCCCCAGCATTTT
>TRBV2|TRBJ1-1|many|-
CASSVEQGNTEAFF
TGTGCCAGCAGTGTTGAGCAAGGGAACACTGAAGCTTTCTTT
>TRBV29-1|TRBJ1-2|-|TRBD1
CSVLGQGSSYTF
TGCAGCGTTCTGGGACAGGGGAGTAGCTACACCTTC
>TRBV12-3/TRBV12-4|TRBJ2-5|few|TRBD2
CASSLIGGGETQYF
TGTGCCAGCAGTTTGATTGGCGGGGGTGAGACCCAGTACTTC
>TRBV24-1|TRBJ2-3|once|-
CATSPGGTLTDTQYF
TGTGCCACCAGCCCTGGGGGCACTCTCACAGATACGCAGTATTTT
>TRBV19|TRBJ1-1|-|-
CASSPGRTLSVRAFF
TGTGCCAGTAGTCCAGGGAGGACCCTTTCGGTGAGGGCTTTCTTT
>TRBV7-2|TRBJ1-2|-|TRBD1
CASSLRQGASGPSSYGYTF
TGTGCCAGCAGCTTGCGCCAGGGGGCGAGCGGACCGAGCTCCTATGGCTACACCTTC
>TRBV7-9|TRBJ2-7|-|-
CASRYGRASYEQYF
TGTGCCAGCAGGTACGGCAGGGCCTCCTACGAGCAGTACTTC
>TRBV12-3/TRBV12-4|TRBJ2-5|many|-
CASSPGRGAPPQETQYF
TGTGCCAGCAGCCCGGGCCGAGGGGCACCCCCCCAGGAGACCCAGTACTTC
>TRBV29-1|TRBJ1-3|-|TRBD1
CSVVTGELGNTIYF
TGCAGCGTTGTGACAGGGGAGCTAGGAAACACCATATATTTT
>TRBV24-1|TRBJ2-5|few|-
CATSDLSEETQYF
TGTGCCACCAGTGATTTGTCGGAAGAGACCCAGTACTTC
>TRBV29-1|TRBJ1-1|-|-
CSLAVGSNTEAFF
TGCAGCTTGGCCGTCGGTTCGAACACTGAAGCTTTCTTT
>TRBV12-3/TRBV12-4|TRBJ2-7|-|-
CASSPRDTYSYEQYF
TGTGCCAGCAGTCCCCGGGACACCTACTCCTACGAGCAGTACTTC
>TRBV10-3|TRBJ2-7|-|TRBD2
CAISESRGRPSGTGEQYF
TGTGCCATCAGTGAGTCCCGAGGGCGGCCTAGCGGGACGGGGGAGCAGTACTTC
>TRBV4-2|TRBJ1-6|many|-
CASSQGSLGDYNSPLHF
TGTGCCAGCAGCCAGGGCTCATTGGGCGACTATAATTCACCCCTCCACTTT
>TRBV7-4|TRBJ1-1|-|-
CASSPRSGATNTEAFF
TGTGCCAGCAGCCCCCGCAGCGGGGCTACGAACACTGAAGCTTTCTTT
>TRBV11-2|TRBJ2-3|-|TRBD2
CATSSGGSSYTQYF
TGTGCCACCTCGTCGGGAGGGAGTAGCTATACGCAGTATTTT
>TRBV25-1|TRBJ2-7|many|TRBD1
CASSEQRDRGFYEQYF
TGTGCCAGCAGTGAACAAAGGGACAGGGGGTTCTACGAGCAGTACTTC
>TRBV7-2|TRBJ2-2|many|-
CASSFYRAVNTGELFF
TGTGCCAGCAGCTTCTACAGGGCGGTGAACACCGGGGAGCTGTTTTTT
>TRBV20-1|TRBJ2-1|few|TRBD2
CSAGRLAGGNEQFF
TGCAGTGCCGGCAGATTAGCGGGAGGCAATGAGCAGTTCTTC
>TRBV2|TRBJ1-2|many|-
CASSAVGFGYGYTF
TGTGCCAGCAGTGCGGTGGGGTTTGGCTATGGCTACACCTTC
>TRBV20-1|TRBJ2-2|few|TRBD2
CSASPSGLAGGKTGELFF
TGCAGTGCTAGCCCCTCGGGACTAGCGGGAGGGAAGACCGGGGAGCTGTTTTTT
>TRBV2|TRBJ2-7|few|-
CASSLRGGRYEQYF
TGTGCCAGCAGTCTCAGGGGAGGTCGCTACGAGCAGTACTTC
>TRBV20-1|TRBJ2-2|many|TRBD1
CSAEGGRTGELFF
TGCAGTGCTGAAGGGGGCCGCACCGGGGAGCTGTTTTTT
>TRBV15|TRBJ2-5|-|TRBD1
CATSIDPTPDRGQGTQYF
TGTGCCACCAGCATCGATCCTACTCCGGACAGGGGCCAAGGGACCCAGTACTTC
>TRBV5-6|TRBJ1-1|many|-
CASSAPWNTEAFF
TGTGCCAGCAGTGCCCCCTGGAACACTGAAGCTTTCTTT
>TRBV29-1|TRBJ2-7|many|TRBD1
CSVGVDRGHYEQYF
TGCAGCGTTGGGGTAGACAGGGGGCACTACGAGCAGTACTTC
>TRBV4-2|TRBJ2-7|few|TRBD2
CASSQERGAGNYEQYF
TGTGCCAGCAGCCAAGAGCGGGGGGCAGGGAACTACGAGCAGTACTTC
>TRBV7-9|TRBJ2-5|-|TRBD2
CASSHPSQTSGRAWTQYF
TGTGCCAGCAGCCATCCCTCCCAGACTAGCGGGAGGGCCTGGACCCAGTACTTC
>TRBV12-3/TRBV12-4|TRBJ1-2|many|-
CASSFGQGNGYTF
TGTGCCAGCAGTTTCGGCCAGGGGAATGGCTACACCTTC
>TRBV5-1|TRBJ2-6|many|TRBD2
CASTPSGAGANVLTF
TGCGCCAGCACCCCTAGCGGGGCTGGGGCCAACGTCCTGACTTTC
>TRBV18|TRBJ1-6|few|-
CASSPGQLFSPLHF
TGTGCCAGCTCACCAGGACAACTGTTCTCACCCCTCCACTTT
>TRBV5-1|TRBJ2-7|many|TRBD2
CASSLETRTGGGQYF
TGCGCCAGCAGTTTAGAAACCAGGACGGGAGGCGGGCAGTACTTC
>TRBV24-1|TRBJ1-1|many|-
CATKETATTEAFF
TGTGCCACCAAAGAGACAGCGACCACTGAAGCTTTCTTT
>TRBV2|TRBJ1-1|-|TRBD1
CASGTGATEAFF
TGTGCCAGTGGGACAGGGGCCACTGAAGCTTTCTTT
>TRBV11-1|TRBJ1-2|-|-
CASSQTGDFFTF
TGTGCCAGCAGCCAGACAGGTGACTTCTTTACCTTC
>TRBV4-1|TRBJ1-2|few|-
CASSQDRFPETVYGYTF
TGCGCCAGCAGCCAAGATCGATTTCCTGAGACAGTCTATGGCTACACCTTC
>TRBV27|TRBJ2-7|many|TRBD2
CASTPGLAGEQYF
TGTGCCAGCACCCCAGGGCTAGCGGGAGAGCAGTACTTC
>TRBV13|TRBJ2-3|-|-
CASRFPGGTDTQYF
TGTGCCAGCCGCTTTCCAGGAGGAACAGATACGCAGTATTTT